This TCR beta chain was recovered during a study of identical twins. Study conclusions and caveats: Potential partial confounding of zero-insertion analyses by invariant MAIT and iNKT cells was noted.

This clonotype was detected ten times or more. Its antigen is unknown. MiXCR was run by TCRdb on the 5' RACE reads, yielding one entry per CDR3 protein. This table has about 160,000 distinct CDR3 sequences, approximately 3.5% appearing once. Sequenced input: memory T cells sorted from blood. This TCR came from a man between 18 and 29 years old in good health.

The CDR3 loop is CASSLLSGGTDVKSEQFF. In DNA, the CDR3 is TGTGCCAGCAGTTTATTATCCGGTGGCACAGATGTAAAGAGTGAGCAGTTCTTC. V is TRBV28 and J is TRBJ2-1; D call uncertain. V was shortened by 1 base and J by 9 bases, with 25 bases between the two germline ends. This CDR3 has 18 amino acids. Germline CDR1 MDHEN, CDR2 SYDVKM.